This TCR beta chain derives from a study of T cell changes during pregnancy in multiple sclerosis. Method: immunoSEQ multiplex PCR; TCRdb's copy keeps in-frame clones and lacks some. The sample lists around 69,000 clones; over 80% were seen once. This CDR3 contains 14 residues. V gave up 8 bases and J gave up 7 bases, with 18 bases separating them. Germline V lookup: CDR1 MNHEY, CDR2 SVGAGI. The sample here was peripheral blood, taken in the third trimester of pregnancy. The chain is built from TRBV6-5 and TRBJ2-1; D is perhaps TRBD2 (6 bases). The receptor was derived from a female donor in good health, enrolled as a control in a pregnancy study. CDR3 sequence reads: CASHGWRARNEQFF. The CDR3 region has the DNA TGTGCCAGCCATGGTTGGAGGGCAAGGAATGAGCAGTTCTTC.